The 25 T cell receptor beta chains listed next were all sequenced from one sample in a study of shared clonotypes between healthy human individuals. Terminally differentiated effector memory CD45RA+ cells were excluded from the naive CD8 cells, which were CD45RO-negative and positively selected for CCR7. Clones were read by immunoSEQ multiplex PCR, and TCRdb kept only the in-frame ones, dropping some. Of almost 700,000 clones in the sample, around 90% were seen once. Sequencing input: naive CD8+ T cells sorted from blood. The receptors were gathered from a man aged 25-45 years in good health.

Concerning this clone itself: This sample also contains other DNA sequences that code for the same CDR3. The chain links TRBV7-8 to TRBJ2-1; no reliable D call. Per germline, CDR1 SGHVS and CDR2 FQNEAQ. The CDR3 runs 15 residues. Trimming took off 3 bases at V and 0 bases at J, with 9 bases between the two ends. CDR3 DNA: TGTGCCAGCAGCTTGGGTGTGAGCTCCTACAATGAGCAGTTCTTC. It translates to CASSLGVSSYNEQFF.

Details on this clone: Other DNA variants within this sample encode the same CDR3. This chain links TRBV5-1 with TRBJ2-3, with 7 nucleotides matching TRBD1. Trimming at V came to 0 bases and at J to 2 bases, leaving 3 bases not matched to a gene. The length of the CDR3 is 15 residues. Germline CDR1 reads SGHRS; CDR2 reads YFSETQ. In DNA, the CDR3 is TGCGCCAGCAGCTTGGGACAGGGATCCACAGATACGCAGTATTTT. It specifies CASSLGQGSTDTQYF. The full variable domain, in which reference TRBV5-1 and TRBJ2-3 provide the parts outside the CDR3, is KAGVTQTPRYLIKTRGQQVTLSCSPISGHRSVSWYQQTPGQGLQFLFEYFSETQRNKGNFPGRFSGRQFSNSRSEMNVSTLELGDSALYLCASSLGQGSTDTQYFGPGTRLTVL.

The V gene is TRBV11-2, the J gene TRBJ2-7; D unclear. CDR3 length equals 15 residues. The germline CDR1 and CDR2 sequences are SGHAT and FQNNGV. With 0 bases removed from V and 0 bases from J, the gap between germline ends came to 9 bases. CDR3 sequence (DNA): TGTGCCAGCAGCTTAGATGGGTTCGGCTCCTACGAGCAGTACTTC. It specifies CASSLDGFGSYEQYF.

This chain uses TRBV15 with TRBJ2-2; D is ambiguous. Germline V gene sequence: CDR1 LNHNV, CDR2 YYDKDF (reference sequence). The CDR3 has 11 residues. V was cut by 5 bases and J by 3 bases, with 1 base left in between. CDR3 in amino acids: CATSDTGELFF. In nucleotides, the CDR3 is TGTGCCACCAGCGACACCGGGGAGCTGTTTTTT.

The chain combines TRBV5-6 with TRBJ2-7, with unresolved D. Trimming stripped 3 bases from V and 6 bases from J, with 13 bases between. CDR1 is SGHDT, CDR2 YYEEEE, per germline. The CDR3 loop spans 13 amino acids. This CDR3 is CASSYMGKGEQYF. CDR3 coding DNA: TGTGCCAGCAGCTACATGGGGAAGGGCGAGCAGTACTTC.

J is TRBJ2-1 and V is TRBV19; 9 bases line up with TRBD1. Germline V gene lookup returns CDR1 LNHDA and CDR2 SQIVND (reference sequence). J lost 7 bases, V lost 3 bases, and 7 bases had no gene match. CDR3 length equals 15 residues. Written as DNA, the CDR3 is TGTGCCAGTAGTATCCACAGGGGGCCCCGGAATGAGCAGTTCTTC. Its protein is CASSIHRGPRNEQFF.

This clone was observed a single time. The J gene is TRBJ1-1, the V gene TRBV27; D is perhaps TRBD1 (5 bases). Per the germline V gene, CDR1 is MNHEY and CDR2 is SMNVEV (reference sequence). Trimming left V 0 bases short and J 4 bases short, with 12 bases between. The CDR3 runs 15 residues. The CDR3 reads CASSLSRGKFTEAFF. In nucleotides, the CDR3 is TGTGCCAGCAGTTTATCCCGGGGGAAGTTCACTGAAGCTTTCTTT.

Worth noting for this clone: Other DNA sequences within the sample encode an identical CDR3. The chain has TRBV9 and TRBJ2-2; D is unclear. With 3 bases removed from V and 2 bases from J, the gap between germline ends came to 5 bases. The CDR3 is 13 amino acids. Per the germline V gene, CDR1 is SGDLS and CDR2 is YYNGEE. CDR3 DNA sequence: TGTGCCAGCAGCGCTCAAAACACCGGGGAGCTGTTTTTT. Translation: CASSAQNTGELFF.

This chain connects TRBV12-5 to TRBJ1-2; the match to TRBD1 covers 10 bases. CDR1 LGHNT and CDR2 FRNRAP come from the germline V gene. With 5 bases clipped from V and 8 bases from J, the junction kept 8 bases outside the gene matches. This CDR3 region has 14 residues. CDR3 protein: CASGPETGGVGYTF. CDR3 bases: TGTGCTAGTGGTCCCGAGACAGGGGGCGTCGGCTACACCTTC.

V and J are TRBV27 and TRBJ2-7, with 10 bases that match TRBD2. This CDR3 is 14 amino acids long. With 5 bases clipped from V and 3 bases from J, the junction kept 4 bases outside the gene matches. The V gene's germline CDR1 is MNHEY and CDR2 SMNVEV (reference sequence). The CDR3 coding sequence is TGTGCCAGCAGTGGAGCGGGAGGGCGCTACGAGCAGTACTTC. It translates to CASSGAGGRYEQYF.

This chain joins TRBV27 and TRBJ2-7; 11 bases map to TRBD2. This CDR3 is 14 amino acids long. Germline V lookup: CDR1 MNHEY, CDR2 SMNVEV (reference sequence). Unmatched junction bases numbered 5, after V lost 5 bases and J lost 5 bases. The CDR3 spells CASSHSLAGDEQYF. The CDR3 region has the DNA TGTGCCAGCAGTCATTCACTAGCGGGAGACGAGCAGTACTTC.

The CDR3 spells CASSQEPSGAYEQYF. As DNA, the CDR3 is TGTGCCAGCAGCCAAGAGCCTAGCGGGGCCTACGAGCAGTACTTC. The V and J genes are TRBV4-2 and TRBJ2-7, with 9 bases matching TRBD2. The CDR3 runs to 15 residues. Germline lookup yields CDR1 LGHNA and CDR2 YNFKEQ. V gave up 0 bases and J gave up 2 bases; unmatched junction bases: 2.

This chain links TRBV11-2 with TRBJ1-1; D gene uncertain. The CDR3 length is 15 residues. Germline V gene sequence: CDR1 SGHAT, CDR2 FQNNGV. Deletions cut 1 base from V and 1 base from J, with 10 bases between. CDR3 sequence reads: CASSLGAGGNTEAFF. The CDR3 nucleotides are TGTGCCAGCAGCTTAGGAGCAGGCGGGAACACTGAAGCTTTCTTT.

In this sample, this clone turned up once. The chain carries TRBV18 and TRBJ2-5; D may be TRBD1 (5 bases). Germline V gene data show CDR1 as KGHSH and CDR2 as LQKENI. There are 19 residues in the CDR3. Between the trimmed V and J ends, which lost 3 bases and 0 bases, there was a span of 23 bases. The CDR3 is CASSPHSDRTSWYQETQYF. The CDR3 DNA reads TGTGCCAGCTCACCCCATAGTGACAGAACTTCTTGGTACCAAGAGACCCAGTACTTC.

The V gene is TRBV29-1, the J gene TRBJ2-1; D gene unclear. Germline values: CDR1 SQVTM, CDR2 ANQGSEA. V lost 0 bases, J lost 10 bases, and 4 bases lay in between. The CDR3 has 10 residues. For the CDR3, the DNA is TGCAGCGTTGAAGAACTAGAGCAGTTCTTC. It encodes CSVEELEQFF.

The CDR3, as DNA: TGTGCCAGCAGCTTTGAATCTAGCAAAAGGGGGAATGAGCAGTTCTTC. Amino acids: CASSFESSKRGNEQFF. The rearrangement uses TRBV11-2 and TRBJ2-1; D is perhaps TRBD1 (6 bases). CDR1 and CDR2 (germline): SGHAT, FQNNGV. The CDR3 length is 16 residues. Trimming took 3 bases from V and 7 from J, leaving 19 bases between them.

The V and J genes are TRBV28 and TRBJ1-5; D remains unclear. Per the germline V gene, CDR1 is MDHEN and CDR2 is SYDVKM. CDR3 length: 15 amino acids. Trimming pared 3 bases from V and 2 bases from J, leaving 11 bases between. CDR3 sequence: CASSLGKSGNQPQHF. Here the CDR3 DNA reads TGTGCCAGCAGTTTGGGGAAGAGCGGCAATCAGCCCCAGCATTTT.

This chain joins TRBV10-1 and TRBJ2-7, with D unclear. Germline V gene lookup returns CDR1 WNHNN and CDR2 SYGVQD (reference sequence). CDR3 size: 15 residues. V lost 0 bases to trimming and J lost 2 bases, with 11 bases between them. The CDR3 region is CASSESGDLTYEQYF. Here the CDR3 DNA reads TGCGCCAGCAGTGAGTCGGGCGACTTGACCTACGAGCAGTACTTC.

The chain uses TRBV27 and TRBJ2-1, with D unresolved. CDR1 is MNHEY, CDR2 SMNVEV, per germline (reference sequence). V gave up 5 bases and J gave up 7 bases, with 15 bases separating them. This CDR3 region has 14 residues. CDR3 sequence (DNA): TGTGCCAGCAGTCCTCTCTCGAGGTCAAATGAGCAGTTCTTC. This translates into CASSPLSRSNEQFF.

The rearrangement joins TRBV27 to TRBJ2-1; no clear D gene. Between the trimmed V and J ends, which lost 7 bases and 4 bases, there was a span of 8 bases. The germline gives CDR1 MNHEY, CDR2 SMNVEV (reference sequence). The CDR3 has 12 amino acids. CDR3 nucleotide sequence: TGTGCCAGCACGGACGGATACAATGAGCAGTTCTTC. It translates to CASTDGYNEQFF.

The rearrangement links TRBV7-9 to TRBJ2-3; 8 bases agree with TRBD2. Germline trimming cut 8 bases from V and 2 bases from J; bases unmatched to any gene: 3. There are 13 residues in the CDR3. Per germline, CDR1 SEHNR and CDR2 FQNEAQ (reference sequence). The CDR3 reads CASGREDTDTQYF. CDR3 sequence (DNA): TGTGCCAGCGGGCGGGAGGACACAGATACGCAGTATTTT.

The chain uses TRBV7-2 and TRBJ2-7; D ambiguous. The CDR3 has 12 residues. Trimming took 6 bases from V and 0 from J, leaving 6 bases between them. Germline V lookup: CDR1 SGHTA, CDR2 FQGNSA. The CDR3 nucleotides read TGTGCCAGCAGTTTCGTCTCCTACGAGCAGTACTTC. It yields the protein CASSFVSYEQYF.

Notes on this clone: The sample carries other DNA sequences with the same CDR3. This chain uses TRBV27 with TRBJ1-1; tentative D call: TRBD1 (6 bases). Trimming removed 3 bases at V and 2 bases at J, with 7 bases between. This CDR3 has 13 residues. Germline CDR1 is MNHEY and CDR2 is SMNVEV (reference sequence). The CDR3: CASSFGGNTEAFF. The CDR3, as DNA: TGTGCCAGCAGTTTCGGGGGCAACACTGAAGCTTTCTTT.

The J gene is TRBJ2-2, the V gene TRBV6-5; TRBD1 matches 8 bases. Germline values: CDR1 MNHEY, CDR2 SVGAGI. The junction had 9 bases not matched to a gene; V was cut back by 2 bases and J by 7 bases. The CDR3 runs to 16 residues. The CDR3 DNA is TGTGCCAGCAGTTACACGGGGCAGGGGGCATACGGGGAGCTGTTTTTT. It yields the protein CASSYTGQGAYGELFF.

The chain has TRBV29-1 and TRBJ2-7; D gene uncertain. Germline CDR1 SQVTM, CDR2 ANQGSEA. V lost 6 bases, J lost 2 bases, and 17 bases lay in between. The CDR3 spans 14 residues. CDR3 sequence (DNA): TGCAGCGTAATTTGGGCGGTTGGGACCTACGAGCAGTACTTC. Amino acids: CSVIWAVGTYEQYF.